These 6 T cell receptor beta chains came from one sample sequenced in a study of shared clonotypes between healthy human individuals. Sequenced by immunoSEQ multiplex PCR; TCRdb stores in-frame clones only, minus some. This sample has fewer than 550,000 clones; 60% to 80% occur once, and the top ten carry around 12%. Input material: PBMCs. The receptors shown here come from a woman aged 40 to 50 in good health. Some clones in this sample may be carry-over from other donors' samples.

The chain recombines TRBV4-1 with TRBJ1-4; tentative D call: TRBD1 (6 bases). Germline CDR1 MGHRA, CDR2 YSYEKL. CDR3 length: 15 amino acids. V lost 4 bases and J 0 bases, leaving 9 bases between the germline ends. CDR3 in DNA: TGCGCCAGCAGCCCAAGGACAGCAACTAATGAAAAACTGTTTTTT. Translated, it gives CASSPRTATNEKLFF.

This clone was found a few times. The chain employs TRBV19 and TRBJ1-5; D ambiguous. V dropped 4 bases and J dropped 0 bases, with 13 bases sitting between them. Germline assignment: CDR1 LNHDA and CDR2 SQIVND (reference sequence). There are 16 residues in the CDR3. The CDR3 loop is CASSRGERDSNQPQHF. The CDR3 DNA is TGTGCCAGTAGTAGGGGTGAGAGGGATAGCAATCAGCCCCAGCATTTT.

This clone was detected once. V usage is TRBV6-1 and J usage is TRBJ2-7; D ambiguous. The CDR3 sequence is 12 residues long. The germline V gene has CDR1 MNHNS and CDR2 SASEGT. Trimming removed 5 bases at V and 3 bases at J, with 8 bases between. CDR3 loop: CASSFQDYEQYF. As DNA, the CDR3 is TGTGCCAGCAGTTTTCAAGACTACGAGCAGTACTTC.

V gene TRBV7-2 combines with J gene TRBJ2-1; perhaps TRBD2 as D (6 bases). Trimming left V 4 bases short and J 2 bases short, with 15 bases between. This CDR3 region has 16 residues. Germline V gives CDR1 SGHTA, CDR2 FQGNSA. Here the CDR3 reads CASSSTSRDPYNEQFF. In DNA, the CDR3 is TGTGCCAGCAGCTCAACTAGCAGGGACCCCTACAATGAGCAGTTCTTC.

The chain couples TRBV5-4 to TRBJ2-5; D is possibly TRBD2 (5 bases). The last part of the DNA fits TRBJ2-7 better; the J call may be wrong. The CDR3 consists of 15 residues. From germline, CDR1 is SGHNT and CDR2 YYREEE (reference sequence). The CDR3 region is CASSPSGAENYEQYF. The CDR3, as DNA: TGTGCCAGCAGCCCGTCTGGAGCGGAAAACTACGAGCAGTACTTC.

About this clone: This same CDR3 is encoded by further DNA sequences in the sample. V is TRBV18 and J is TRBJ2-5; D ambiguous. This CDR3 is built from 13 residues. V was pared by 2 bases and J by 4 bases, with 8 bases between. Per germline, CDR1 KGHSH and CDR2 LQKENI. This chain's CDR3 is CASSPNFGETQYF. For the CDR3, the DNA is TGTGCCAGCTCACCAAATTTTGGAGAGACCCAGTACTTC.